The clone carrying this T cell receptor (beta chain) was detected many times. TCRdb called the 5' RACE reads again in MiXCR, with one record for every CDR3 protein. This sample has around 30,000 distinct CDR3 sequences; just under 6.5% occur once, and the top ten carry around a quarter. The source of the sample is a study of T cells after yellow fever vaccination. The overall study: SMART-Seq v4 Ultra Low Input prepared libraries from low-cell fractions.

Study outcomes and limitations: The study noted that FACS-sorted repertoires could contain abundant clonotypes contaminating from the bulk population. Subsequent to the booster, the majority of primary-vaccination clones reappeared (less than 97% CD4, roughly 90% CD8).

This material consisted of PBMCs, either bulk or a sorted T-cell subset (CD4+, CD8+, memory, or dextramer-sorted; not recorded which), taken on the day of the yellow fever booster vaccination. This TCR was recovered from a man in his thirties or forties who received the YFV17D yellow fever vaccine.

CDR3 sequence: CASRPTSGSPGELFF. The CDR3 nucleotides are TGTGCCAGCAGACCGACTAGCGGGAGTCCCGGGGAGCTGTTTTTT. The genes are TRBV3-1 and TRBJ2-2, with TRBD2 matching over 12 bases. From germline, CDR1 is LGHDT and CDR2 YNNKEL (reference sequence). This CDR3 comprises 15 residues. After removal of 6 bases from V and 6 bases from J, the junction contained 5 bases not matched to a gene. Drawing the rest from reference TRBV3-1 and TRBJ2-2, the complete variable domain is DTAVSQTPKYLVTQMGNDKSIKCEQNLGHDTMYWYKQDSKKFLKIMFSYNNKELIINETVPNRFSPKSPDKAHLNLHINSLELGDSAVYFCASRPTSGSPGELFFGEGSRLTVL.